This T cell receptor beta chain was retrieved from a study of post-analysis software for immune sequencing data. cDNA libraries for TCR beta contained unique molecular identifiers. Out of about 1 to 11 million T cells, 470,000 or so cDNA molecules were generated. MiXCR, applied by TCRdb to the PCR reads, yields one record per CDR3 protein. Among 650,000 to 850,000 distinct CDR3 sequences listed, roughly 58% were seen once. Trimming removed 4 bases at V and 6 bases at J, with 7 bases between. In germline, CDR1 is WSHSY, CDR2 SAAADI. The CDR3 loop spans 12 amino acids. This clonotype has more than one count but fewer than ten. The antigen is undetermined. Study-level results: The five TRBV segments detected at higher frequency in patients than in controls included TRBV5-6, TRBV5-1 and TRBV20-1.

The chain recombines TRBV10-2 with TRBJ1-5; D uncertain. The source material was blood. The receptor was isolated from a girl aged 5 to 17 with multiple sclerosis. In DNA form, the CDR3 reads TGCGCCAGCAGTGGGCCTACTCAGCCCCAGCATTTT. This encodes CASSGPTQPQHF.